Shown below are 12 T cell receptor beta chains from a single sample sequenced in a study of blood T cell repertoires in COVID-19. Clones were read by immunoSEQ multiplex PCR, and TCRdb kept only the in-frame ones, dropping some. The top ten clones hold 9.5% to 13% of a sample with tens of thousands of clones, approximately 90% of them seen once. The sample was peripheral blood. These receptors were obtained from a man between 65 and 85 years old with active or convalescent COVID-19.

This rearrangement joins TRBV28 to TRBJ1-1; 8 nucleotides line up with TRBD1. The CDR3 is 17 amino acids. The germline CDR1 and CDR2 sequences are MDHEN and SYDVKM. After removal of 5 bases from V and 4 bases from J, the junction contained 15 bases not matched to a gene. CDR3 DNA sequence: TGTGCCAGCAGTCCAATGACAGGGGCTCGGTGGGGCACTGAAGCTTTCTTT. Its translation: CASSPMTGARWGTEAFF.

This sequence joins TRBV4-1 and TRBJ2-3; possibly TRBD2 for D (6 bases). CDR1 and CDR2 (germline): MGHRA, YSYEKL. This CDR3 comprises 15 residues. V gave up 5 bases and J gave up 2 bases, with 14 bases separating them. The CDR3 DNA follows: TGCGCCAGCAGCTGGGGGGTGGGATTCACAGATACGCAGTATTTT. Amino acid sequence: CASSWGVGFTDTQYF.

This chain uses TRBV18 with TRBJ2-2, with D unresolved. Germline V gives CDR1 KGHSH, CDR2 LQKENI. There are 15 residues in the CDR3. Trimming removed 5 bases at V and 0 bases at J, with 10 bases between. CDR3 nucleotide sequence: TGTGCCAGCTCAGTGGGCCTGGCGAACACCGGGGAGCTGTTTTTT. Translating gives CASSVGLANTGELFF. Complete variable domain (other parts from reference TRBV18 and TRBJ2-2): NAGVMQNPRHLVRRRGQEARLRCSPMKGHSHVYWYRQLPEEGLKFMVYLQKENIIDESGMPKERFSAEFPKEGPSILRIQQVVRGDSAAYFCASSVGLANTGELFFGEGSRLTVL.

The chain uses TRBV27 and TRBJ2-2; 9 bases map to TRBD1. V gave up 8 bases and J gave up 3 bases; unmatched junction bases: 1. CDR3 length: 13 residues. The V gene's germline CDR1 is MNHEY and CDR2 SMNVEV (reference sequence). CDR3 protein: CASGQGYTGELFF. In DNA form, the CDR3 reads TGTGCCAGCGGACAGGGGTACACCGGGGAGCTGTTTTTT.

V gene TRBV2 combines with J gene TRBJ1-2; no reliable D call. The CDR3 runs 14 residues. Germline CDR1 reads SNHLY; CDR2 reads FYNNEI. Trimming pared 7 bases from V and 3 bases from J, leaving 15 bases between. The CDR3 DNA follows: TGTGCCAGCACCGAGGATTTACGTTACTATGGCTACACCTTC. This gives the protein CASTEDLRYYGYTF.

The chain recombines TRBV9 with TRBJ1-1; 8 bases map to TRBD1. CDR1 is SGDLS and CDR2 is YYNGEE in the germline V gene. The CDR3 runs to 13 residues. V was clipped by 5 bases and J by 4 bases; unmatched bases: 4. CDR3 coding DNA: TGTGCCAGCAGTGGACAGGGATTCACTGAAGCTTTCTTT. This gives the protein CASSGQGFTEAFF.

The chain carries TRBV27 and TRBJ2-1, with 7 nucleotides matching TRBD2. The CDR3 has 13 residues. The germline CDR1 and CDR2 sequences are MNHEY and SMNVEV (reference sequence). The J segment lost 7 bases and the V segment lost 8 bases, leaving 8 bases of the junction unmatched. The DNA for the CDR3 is TGTGCCAGCGCTGAGGGACTAACGAATGAGCAGTTCTTC. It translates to CASAEGLTNEQFF.

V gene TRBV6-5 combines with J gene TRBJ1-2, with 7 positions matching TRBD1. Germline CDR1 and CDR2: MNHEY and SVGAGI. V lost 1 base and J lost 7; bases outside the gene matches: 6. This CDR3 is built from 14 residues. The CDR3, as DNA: TGTGCCAGCAGTTACTTGCAGGGGGTCTCTGGCTACACCTTC. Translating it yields CASSYLQGVSGYTF.

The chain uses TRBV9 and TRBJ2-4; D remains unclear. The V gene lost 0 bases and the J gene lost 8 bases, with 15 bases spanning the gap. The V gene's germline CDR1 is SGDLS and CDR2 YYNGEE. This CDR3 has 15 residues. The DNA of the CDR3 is TGTGCCAGCAGCGTAGCGGCTTCAGAGCAGGACATTCAGTACTTC. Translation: CASSVAASEQDIQYF.

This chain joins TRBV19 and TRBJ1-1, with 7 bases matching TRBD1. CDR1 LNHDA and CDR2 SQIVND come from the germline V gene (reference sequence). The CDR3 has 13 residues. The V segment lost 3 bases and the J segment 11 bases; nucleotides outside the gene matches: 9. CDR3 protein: CASSIGTDRWAFF. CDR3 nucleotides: TGTGCCAGTAGTATTGGGACAGATAGATGGGCTTTCTTT.

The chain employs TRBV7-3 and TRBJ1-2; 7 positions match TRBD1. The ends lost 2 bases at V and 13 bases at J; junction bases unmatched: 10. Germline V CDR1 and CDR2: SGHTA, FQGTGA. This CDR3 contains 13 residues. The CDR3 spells CASSLGPSGTVTF. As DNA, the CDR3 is TGTGCCAGCAGCTTAGGCCCCTCCGGGACAGTCACCTTC.

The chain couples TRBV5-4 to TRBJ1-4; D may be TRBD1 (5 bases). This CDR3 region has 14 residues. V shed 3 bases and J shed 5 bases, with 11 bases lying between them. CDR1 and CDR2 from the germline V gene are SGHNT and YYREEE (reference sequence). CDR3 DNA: TGTGCCAGCAGCTCCCAGGGTAGAAATGAAAAACTGTTTTTT. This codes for CASSSQGRNEKLFF.